One and the same sample provided the 13 T cell receptor beta chains below, sequenced in a study of shared T cell receptors in the human thymus. Profiling relied on immunoSEQ multiplex PCR, and the TCRdb table lists in-frame clones only, not all of them. Of fewer than 700,000 clones in the sample, roughly 88% were seen once. This sample also belongs to another study, concerning human thymus T cells.

The sequenced sample consisted of thymocytes. The source of these receptors is a boy less than two years old with a congenital heart defect.

The chain has TRBV7-9 and TRBJ2-7; 8 bases agree with TRBD2. The CDR3 contains 14 residues. Germline V lookup: CDR1 SEHNR, CDR2 FQNEAQ (reference sequence). Trimming cost V 5 bases and J 2 bases; bases outside gene matches: 5. The CDR3 DNA sequence: TGTGCCAGCAGCCCCGGGACTAGTCCCTACGAGCAGTACTTC. It yields the protein CASSPGTSPYEQYF.

The rearrangement joins TRBV11-3 to TRBJ2-1, with a possible D match to TRBD2 (6 bases). The ends were cut back, 4 bases at V and 7 bases at J, with 14 bases in the middle. This CDR3 has 14 residues. Germline assignment: CDR1 SGHNT and CDR2 YENEEA. The CDR3 is CASSSTRARNEQFF. In DNA, the CDR3 is TGTGCCAGCAGCTCGACTAGAGCGCGGAATGAGCAGTTCTTC.

This clone showed up just once. The V and J genes are TRBV6-6 and TRBJ1-2; 7 bases map to TRBD1. This CDR3 has 15 residues. Trimming took 2 bases from V and 3 from J; bases not matched to a gene: 6. Germline values: CDR1 MNHNY, CDR2 SVGAGI (reference sequence). The CDR3 DNA reads TGTGCCAGCAGTTACCTACAGGGGCGAGACTATGGCTACACCTTC. Translating it yields CASSYLQGRDYGYTF.

The V gene is TRBV4-3, the J gene TRBJ2-7, with a weak D call TRBD1 (6 bases). CDR1 and CDR2 (germline): LGHNA, YSLEER. V was shortened by 5 bases and J by 0 bases, with 20 bases between the two germline ends. The CDR3 length is 17 residues. Here the CDR3 DNA reads TGCGCCAGCAGCAAATTTCGTGCAGGGGCGGGCTCCTACGAGCAGTACTTC. Its translation: CASSKFRAGAGSYEQYF.

The chain is built from TRBV5-1 and TRBJ2-7; TRBD2 agrees at 10 bases. CDR1 SGHRS and CDR2 YFSETQ come from the germline V gene. CDR3 length equals 15 residues. V lost 0 bases, J lost 5 bases, and 5 bases stayed unmatched. The CDR3 here is CASSLEREGPNEQYF. The CDR3 nucleotides read TGCGCCAGCAGCTTGGAGCGGGAGGGCCCCAACGAGCAGTACTTC.

The chain uses TRBV5-1 and TRBJ2-1; no firm D call. The CDR3 sequence is 11 residues long. Trimming took 5 bases from V and 7 from J, leaving 7 bases between them. CDR1 SGHRS and CDR2 YFSETQ come from the germline V gene. CDR3 coding DNA: TGCGCCAGCAGGTTTTCTAATGAGCAGTTCTTC. Its protein product is CASRFSNEQFF.

The chain links TRBV4-1 to TRBJ2-1; 13 bases map to TRBD2. The CDR3 extends over 21 amino acids. Trimming removed 1 base from V and 9 bases from J; junction bases left unmatched: 21. Germline CDR1 MGHRA, CDR2 YSYEKL. The CDR3 region is CASSQARGLAGVTPNRGEQFF. DNA of the CDR3: TGCGCCAGCAGCCAAGCCCGCGGACTAGCGGGAGTTACCCCGAACCGGGGTGAGCAGTTCTTC.

The V gene is TRBV6-4, the J gene TRBJ2-5; 13 nucleotides agree with TRBD2. Trimming cost V 7 bases and J 4 bases; bases outside gene matches: 3. CDR1 and CDR2 (germline): MRHNA, SNTAGT. CDR3 length: 14 amino acids. Here the CDR3 reads CASTRTSGGETQYF. As DNA, the CDR3 is TGTGCCAGCACTCGGACTAGCGGGGGAGAGACCCAGTACTTC.

This clone was seen just once. The gene calls are TRBV7-8 and TRBJ1-5; no definite D call. Between the trimmed V and J ends, which lost 0 bases and 8 bases, there was a span of 14 bases. This CDR3 is 15 amino acids long. Germline assignment: CDR1 SGHVS and CDR2 FQNEAQ. CDR3 sequence reads: CASSLAFSVMEPQHF. CDR3 nucleotide sequence: TGTGCCAGCAGCTTAGCGTTTAGCGTCATGGAGCCCCAGCATTTT.

Only one count was recorded for this clone. The chain is built from TRBV6-1 and TRBJ1-1; D uncertain. CDR1 MNHNS and CDR2 SASEGT come from the germline V gene. The CDR3 has 15 amino acids. V lost 7 bases and J lost 2, with 17 bases in between. The DNA of the CDR3 is TGTGCCAGCATACCTCCGGAGGCGGCCAACACTGAAGCTTTCTTT. Its protein product is CASIPPEAANTEAFF.

V gene TRBV27 combines with J gene TRBJ2-7; D unclear. V lost 6 bases and J lost 6, with 15 bases in between. CDR3 length: 13 residues. Germline CDR1 reads MNHEY; CDR2 reads SMNVEV (reference sequence). CDR3 residues: CASRRCRVCEQYF. Written as DNA, the CDR3 is TGTGCCAGCAGGCGGTGTCGGGTCTGCGAGCAGTACTTC.

This clone was observed a single time. V is TRBV7-8 and J is TRBJ2-1, with D tentatively TRBD2 (5 bases). The length of the CDR3 is 11 residues. Trimming cost V 8 bases and J 6 bases, with 8 bases left between them. The germline CDR1 and CDR2 sequences are SGHVS and FQNEAQ. CDR3 DNA: TGTGCCAGCTTCCGGGGCAATGAGCAGTTCTTC. It codes for CASFRGNEQFF.

The genes are TRBV6-5 and TRBJ1-5; D might be TRBD1 (6 bases). This CDR3 has 14 residues. The V gene lost 3 bases and the J gene lost 3 bases, with 9 bases spanning the gap. Germline V gene lookup returns CDR1 MNHEY and CDR2 SVGAGI. The CDR3 nucleotides are TGTGCCAGCAGTTATAACAGGGACAATCAGCCCCAGCATTTT. It codes for CASSYNRDNQPQHF.